Only a few counts were recorded for the clone carrying this TCR beta chain. This sample stems from a study of metastatic and nonmetastatic thyroid tumors. Study information: Blood and tumor or nodule tissue repertoires from malignant and benign thyroid patients were compared.

V lost 0 bases, J lost 9 bases, and 8 bases lay in between. CDR3 size: 12 residues. Germline V gene data show CDR1 as MNHNS and CDR2 as SASEGT. MiXCR reprocessed the PCR reads for TCRdb. The sample gives about 34,000 clones, 35% to 45% of which show up once; 22% is in the top ten. Ahead of thyroid surgery, no patient had received treatment of any kind. The sequence derives from a female donor with papillary thyroid cancer or a benign thyroid nodule (not recorded which). Some clones in this sample may be carry-over from other donors' samples. This chain uses TRBV6-1 with TRBJ1-1; D is undetermined. What was sequenced was tumor tissue. CDR3 nucleotide sequence: TGTGCCAGCAGTGAAGCGAAGTCAAAAGCTTTCTTT. Its protein is CASSEAKSKAFF.